Shown below are 15 T cell receptor beta chains from a single sample sequenced in a study of human T cells and chemical hapten exposure. Using its own MiXCR run on the RACE reads, TCRdb lists one record per CDR3 protein. The table lists about 100,000 distinct CDR3 sequences, about an eighth of them singletons. The time point was: patch test 2, 6 weeks after DPC sensitization. Treatment noted: therapeutic diphenylcyclopropenone sensitization with weekly scalp DPC. Sequences were derived from whole blood, sampled in connection with sensitization to the hapten diphenylcyclopropenone (DPC). The receptors originated from a woman aged 40 to 50 with alopecia areata. Some clones in this sample may be carry-over from other donors' samples.

This clonotype was picked up many times. The chain recombines TRBV29-1 with TRBJ2-1; tentative D call: TRBD1 (7 bases). CDR3 size: 17 residues. In germline, CDR1 is SQVTM, CDR2 ANQGSEA. V was clipped by 4 bases and J by 8 bases, with 27 bases between them. DNA for the CDR3: TGCAGCGTTGGAGTATTCGGGGGACAGAAAACTCCCCATGAGCAGTTCTTC. Translated, it gives CSVGVFGGQKTPHEQFF.

This clonotype has just a few counts. This chain links TRBV29-1 with TRBJ1-1; no clear D gene. Per germline, CDR1 SQVTM and CDR2 ANQGSEA. Trimming left V 7 bases short and J 1 base short, with 10 bases between. The CDR3 has 12 amino acids. The CDR3 bases are TGCAGCGGTGGACGGGAGAACACTGAAGCTTTCTTT. Amino acid sequence: CSGGRENTEAFF.

This clonotype appeared a few times. The chain uses TRBV5-1 and TRBJ2-4, with 7 bases lining up with TRBD1. V lost 0 bases and J lost 3; bases outside the gene matches: 3. Germline CDR1 SGHRS, CDR2 YFSETQ. This CDR3 contains 15 residues. As DNA, the CDR3 is TGCGCCAGCAGCTTGGGACAGGGTGACAAAAACATTCAGTACTTC. This sequence encodes CASSLGQGDKNIQYF.

The chain recombines TRBV12-3 or TRBV12-4 with TRBJ2-7; no clear D. Deletions cut 2 bases from V and 0 bases from J, with 20 bases between. The CDR3 runs 18 residues. The chain's CDR3 is CASSLMLTPTPRSYEQYF. The CDR3 DNA sequence: TGTGCCAGCAGTTTAATGCTAACCCCCACTCCCCGCTCCTACGAGCAGTACTTC.

This clonotype was seen only a few times. V gene TRBV6-1 combines with J gene TRBJ1-3, with 8 bases identical to TRBD1. From germline, CDR1 is MNHNS and CDR2 SASEGT. The CDR3 length is 19 residues. The junction had 20 bases not matched to a gene; V was cut back by 6 bases and J by 4 bases. CDR3 amino acids: CASRGQVFAPNGIGNTIYF. DNA for the CDR3: TGTGCCAGCAGGGGACAGGTTTTTGCACCAAACGGGATCGGAAACACCATATATTTT.

This clonotype has a single count. J is TRBJ2-1 and V is TRBV29-1; 16 bases line up with TRBD2. There are 17 residues in the CDR3. J lost 1 base, V lost 3 bases, and 3 bases had no gene match. The germline V gene has CDR1 SQVTM and CDR2 ANQGSEA. CDR3 sequence (DNA): TGCAGCGTTGAGGGACTAGCGGGGGGGCAGTCCTACAATGAGCAGTTCTTC. Translating it yields CSVEGLAGGQSYNEQFF.

This clonotype showed up many times. The rearrangement links TRBV20-1 to TRBJ2-1; TRBD2 agrees at 9 bases. The CDR3 has 16 residues. V lost 6 bases and J lost 3; bases outside the gene matches: 12. CDR1 and CDR2 from the germline V gene are DFQATT and SNEGSKA (reference sequence). CDR3 nucleotide sequence: TGCAGTGCCGAAGGCCCACTAGCGGGCCGCTACAATGAGCAGTTCTTC. It translates to CSAEGPLAGRYNEQFF.

This clonotype was observed a handful of times. The chain carries TRBV7-3 and TRBJ2-1; D gene ambiguous. CDR1 is SGHTA and CDR2 is FQGTGA in the germline V gene. The CDR3 extends over 16 amino acids. V lost 5 bases to trimming and J lost 5 bases, with 19 bases between them. CDR3 DNA sequence: TGTGCCAGCAGCCCAGCGAGGACCGGCGAAAACAATGAGCAGTTCTTC. Translating gives CASSPARTGENNEQFF.

J is TRBJ2-1 and V is TRBV12-3 or TRBV12-4, with TRBD2 identical over 7 bases. This CDR3 contains 13 residues. V dropped 3 bases and J dropped 6; count of bases not matched to a gene: 2. CDR3 protein: CASSLRLANEQFF. CDR3 sequence (DNA): TGTGCCAGCAGTTTGCGACTAGCCAATGAGCAGTTCTTC.

CDR3 sequence (DNA): TGCAGCGTGAGGACAGGGGAGTTCCACTATGGCTACACCTTC. It translates to CSVRTGEFHYGYTF. This chain uses TRBV29-1 with TRBJ1-2, with 9 bases aligning to TRBD1. The CDR3 sequence is 14 residues long. The junction had 8 bases not matched to a gene; V was cut back by 6 bases and J by 3 bases. Germline assignment: CDR1 SQVTM and CDR2 ANQGSEA.

This clonotype was counted only a few times. The rearrangement uses TRBV29-1 and TRBJ2-7; 9 nucleotides agree with TRBD2. This CDR3 comprises 15 residues. J lost 7 bases, V lost 0 bases, and 10 bases had no gene match. Germline V gives CDR1 SQVTM, CDR2 ANQGSEA. CDR3 loop: CSVEDAAGGPWEQYF. In DNA, the CDR3 is TGCAGCGTTGAAGATGCGGCGGGAGGGCCGTGGGAGCAGTACTTC.

This clonotype was seen at least ten times. V gene TRBV19 combines with J gene TRBJ1-2; D is ambiguous. Per the germline V gene, CDR1 is LNHDA and CDR2 is SQIVND (reference sequence). The V gene lost 4 bases and the J gene lost 6 bases, with 24 bases spanning the gap. CDR3 length: 17 residues. The CDR3 sequence is CASSKQNPGGGLDGYTF. Here the CDR3 DNA reads TGTGCCAGTAGTAAACAAAATCCCGGCGGAGGGTTGGATGGCTACACCTTC.

In this sample, this clonotype turned up many times. V and J are TRBV28 and TRBJ2-3, with unresolved D. Trimming removed 6 bases at V and 0 bases at J, with 19 bases between. Germline assignment: CDR1 MDHEN and CDR2 SYDVKM. CDR3 size: 17 residues. The CDR3 DNA reads TGTGCCAGCAGCCTAATCCCGACTGTGTCTAGCACAGATACGCAGTATTTT. This translates into CASSLIPTVSSTDTQYF. The full variable domain, its missing parts supplied by reference TRBV28 and TRBJ2-3, is DVKVTQSSRYLVKRTGEKVFLECVQDMDHENMFWYRQDPGLGLRLIYFSYDVKMKEKGDIPEGYSVSREKKERFSLILESASTNQTSMYLCASSLIPTVSSTDTQYFGPGTRLTVL.

In this sample, this clonotype turned up many times. The rearrangement links TRBV7-9 to TRBJ1-6; TRBD1 matches 10 bases. Germline V CDR1 and CDR2: SEHNR, FQNEAQ (reference sequence). V lost 3 bases, J lost 7 bases, and 3 bases stayed unmatched. The CDR3 covers 15 residues. This CDR3 reads CASSFGGQGNSPLHF. The CDR3 DNA reads as TGTGCCAGCAGCTTTGGGGGACAGGGGAATTCACCCCTCCACTTT. Using reference TRBV7-9 and TRBJ1-6 for the parts outside the CDR3, the full variable domain is DTGVSQNPRHKITKRGQNVTFRCDPISEHNRLYWYRQTLGQGPEFLTYFQNEAQLEKSRLLSDRFSAERPKGSFSTLEIQRTEQGDSAMYLCASSFGGQGNSPLHFGNGTRLTVT.

In regard to this clonotype: The junction departs from germline at one end; a sequencing error may be responsible. This rearrangement joins TRBV7-7 to TRBJ2-3; no reliable D call. Germline CDR1 SSHAT, CDR2 FNYEAQ (reference sequence). This CDR3 contains 15 residues. CDR3 coding DNA: TGTGCTAGCAGCTTAGGAAGGCAAAGCACAGATACGCAGTATTTT. This codes for CASSLGRQSTDTQYF.